These 9 T cell receptor beta chains originate from one sample sequenced in a study of T cells expressing NK-cell markers. TCRdb reprocessed the 5' RACE reads and keeps a single row for each CDR3 protein, giving no DNA. This listing includes about 260,000 distinct CDR3 sequences. Sequenced sample: blood T cells: a sorted CD56 or NKG2C T cell subset, CD4+ or CD8+ T cells, or bulk PBMC T cells (not recorded which). These receptors were taken from a young man in good health.

This chain uses TRBV5-1 with TRBJ2-5. Germline CDR1 and CDR2: SGHRS and YFSETQ. This CDR3 region has 11 residues. CDR3 sequence: CASSKTETQYF.

The chain carries TRBV6-1 and TRBJ2-2; the TCRdb call, TRBD2, lacks DNA for checking. This CDR3 region has 14 residues. The germline gives CDR1 MNHNS, CDR2 SASEGT. The CDR3 reads CASGRGQNTGELFF.

V is TRBV5-1 and J is TRBJ1-6; TCRdb indicates TRBD1, and absent DNA this call remains unverified. The CDR3 is 14 amino acids. The germline V gene encodes CDR1 SGHRS and CDR2 YFSETQ. CDR3 region: CASSSGQDGAPLHF.

This chain joins TRBV29-1 and TRBJ2-3; TCRdb reports TRBD1, a call that lacks DNA to check it against. This CDR3 region has 14 residues. CDR1 and CDR2 (germline): SQVTM, ANQGSEA. CDR3 loop: CSGIDRGLIDTQYF.

The CDR3 spells CASSLARGGYNEQFF. The genes are TRBV7-9 and TRBJ2-1; TCRdb outputs TRBD2, but without DNA this stays unchecked. Germline V lookup: CDR1 SEHNR, CDR2 FQNEAQ (reference sequence). The CDR3 runs to 15 residues.

The chain recombines TRBV27 with TRBJ2-1; TCRdb names TRBD2, which stays unverified in the absence of DNA. Germline V lookup: CDR1 MNHEY, CDR2 SMNVEV (reference sequence). This CDR3 has 18 amino acids. CDR3 loop: CASSRVVGGRAGYNEQFF.

V and J are TRBV20-1 and TRBJ2-1. Germline loops: CDR1 DFQATT, CDR2 SNEGSKA (reference sequence). The CDR3 runs to 13 residues. The CDR3 is CSAPLYVGNEQFF.

The V call is TRBV6-4, the J call TRBJ2-1; no DNA is available, so the TRBD2 call from TCRdb remains unchecked. CDR3 length: 21 amino acids. Germline loops: CDR1 MRHNA, CDR2 SNTAGT. The CDR3 sequence: CASNPSLGLAGVGSSYNEQFF.

The chain has TRBV5-4 and TRBJ2-5; TCRdb calls TRBD2, which cannot be checked without DNA. CDR3 size: 14 residues. CDR1 and CDR2 (germline): SGHNT, YYREEE (reference sequence). The CDR3 spells CASSVGLAGETQYF.